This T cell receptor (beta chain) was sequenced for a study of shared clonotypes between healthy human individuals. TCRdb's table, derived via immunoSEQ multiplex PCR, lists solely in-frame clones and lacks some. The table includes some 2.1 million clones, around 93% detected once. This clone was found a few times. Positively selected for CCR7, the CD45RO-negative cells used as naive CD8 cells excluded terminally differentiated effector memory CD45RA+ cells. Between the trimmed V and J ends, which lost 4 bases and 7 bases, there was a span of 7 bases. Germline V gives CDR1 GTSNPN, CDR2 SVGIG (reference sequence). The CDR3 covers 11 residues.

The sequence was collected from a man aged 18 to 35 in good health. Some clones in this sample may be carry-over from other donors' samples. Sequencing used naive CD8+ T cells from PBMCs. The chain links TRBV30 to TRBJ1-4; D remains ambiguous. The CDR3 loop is CAWTNGEKLFF. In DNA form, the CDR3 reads TGTGCCTGGACAAACGGTGAAAAACTGTTTTTT.